This T cell receptor beta chain came from a study of ipilimumab plus nivolumab after autologous stem cell transplantation. Across the whole study: The DLBCL cohort had primary refractory and relapsed disease, with 18-month progression-free survival of about 86% and 29%.

Profiled with immunoSEQ multiplex PCR; TCRdb holds only in-frame clones, not every one. The sample yields about 12,000 clones, 60% to 80% seen once. CDR1 is MDHEN, CDR2 SYDVKM, per germline. Trimming pared 6 bases from V and 4 bases from J, leaving 16 bases between. CDR3 length: 15 amino acids. Ipilimumab, 1 mg/kg, started 14 to 28 days after autologous transplant. Source: PBMCs, taken in a trial of ipilimumab plus nivolumab as post-transplant consolidation. The chain carries TRBV28 and TRBJ1-3; D is perhaps TRBD1 (5 bases). This sequence originates from a male donor with diffuse large B-cell lymphoma. Here the CDR3 reads CASSWGNLGGNTIYF. The CDR3, as DNA: TGTGCCAGCAGCTGGGGCAATCTAGGGGGAAACACCATATATTTT.